The entry that follows covers one TCR beta chain sequence. This sample was taken from a study of blood T cell repertoires in COVID-19. Across the study: Specimens from acute and convalescent COVID-19 originated in the United States, Italy and Spain.

Under the authors' procedure: Estimated nucleated cell counts came from reference gene primer amplification. Profiled with immunoSEQ multiplex PCR; TCRdb holds only in-frame clones, not every one. The V and J calls and clone size come from that table; D and trimming were worked out from the DNA. The sample includes a few hundred thousand clones, approximately 90% of them seen just once. The sample taken for sequencing was PBMCs or T cells enriched from blood (not recorded which). The source of this sequence is a woman in her late teens or twenties who had been exposed to COVID-19.

CDR3 in amino acids: CASSYLATGTEFSTNEKLFF. The CDR3 DNA is TGTGCCAGCAGTTACTTGGCCACCGGGACAGAGTTCTCAACTAATGAAAAACTGTTTTTT. The V gene is TRBV6-2 or TRBV6-3, the J gene TRBJ1-4, with 7 nucleotides matching TRBD1. Germline assignment: CDR1 MNHEY and CDR2 SVGEGT. The CDR3 is 20 residues long. V shed 1 base, J shed 0 bases, and the junction held 14 bases outside the gene matches.